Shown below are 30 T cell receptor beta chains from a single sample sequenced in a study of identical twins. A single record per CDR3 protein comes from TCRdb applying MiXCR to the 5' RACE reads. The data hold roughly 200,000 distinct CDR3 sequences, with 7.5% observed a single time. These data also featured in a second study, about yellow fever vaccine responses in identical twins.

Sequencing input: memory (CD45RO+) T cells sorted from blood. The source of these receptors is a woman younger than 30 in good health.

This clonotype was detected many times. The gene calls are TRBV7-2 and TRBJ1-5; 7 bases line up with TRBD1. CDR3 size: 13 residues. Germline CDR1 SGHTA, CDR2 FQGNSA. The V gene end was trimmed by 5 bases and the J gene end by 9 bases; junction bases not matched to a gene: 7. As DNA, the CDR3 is TGTGCCAGCAGCGACAGACAGGGACTGCCCCAGCATTTT. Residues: CASSDRQGLPQHF.

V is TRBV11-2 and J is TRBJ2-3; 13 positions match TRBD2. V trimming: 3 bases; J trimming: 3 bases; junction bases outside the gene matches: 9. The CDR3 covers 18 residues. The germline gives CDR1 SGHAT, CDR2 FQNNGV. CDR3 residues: CASSFLRLAGGNTDTQYF. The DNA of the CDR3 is TGTGCCAGCAGCTTTTTAAGACTAGCGGGGGGTAATACAGATACGCAGTATTTT.

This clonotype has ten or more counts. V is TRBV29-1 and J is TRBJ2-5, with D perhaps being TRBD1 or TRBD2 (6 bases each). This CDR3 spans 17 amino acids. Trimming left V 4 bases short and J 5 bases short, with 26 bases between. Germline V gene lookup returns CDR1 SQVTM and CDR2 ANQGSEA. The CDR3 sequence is CSVVMGRQGLGAETQYF. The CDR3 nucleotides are TGCAGCGTTGTTATGGGGAGGCAGGGGCTGGGAGCGGAGACCCAGTACTTC.

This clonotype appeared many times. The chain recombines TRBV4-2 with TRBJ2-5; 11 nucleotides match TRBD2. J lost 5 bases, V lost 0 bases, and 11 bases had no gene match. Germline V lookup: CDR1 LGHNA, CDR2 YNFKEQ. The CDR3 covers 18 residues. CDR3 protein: CASSQDGTSGARGETQYF. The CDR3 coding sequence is TGTGCCAGCAGCCAAGATGGGACTAGCGGAGCCCGGGGGGAGACCCAGTACTTC.

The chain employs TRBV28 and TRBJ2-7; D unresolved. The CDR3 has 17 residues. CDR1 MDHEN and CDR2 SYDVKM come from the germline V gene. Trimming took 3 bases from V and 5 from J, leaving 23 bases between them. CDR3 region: CASSLHRQSNGIDEQYF. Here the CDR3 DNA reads TGTGCCAGCAGTTTGCACCGACAAAGTAACGGAATCGACGAGCAGTACTTC.

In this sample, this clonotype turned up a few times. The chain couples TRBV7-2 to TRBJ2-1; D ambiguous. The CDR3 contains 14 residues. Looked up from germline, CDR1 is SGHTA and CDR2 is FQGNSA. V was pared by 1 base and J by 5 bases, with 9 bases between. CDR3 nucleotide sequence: TGTGCCAGCAGCTTAGTCGGACCGAACAATGAGCAGTTCTTC. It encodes CASSLVGPNNEQFF.

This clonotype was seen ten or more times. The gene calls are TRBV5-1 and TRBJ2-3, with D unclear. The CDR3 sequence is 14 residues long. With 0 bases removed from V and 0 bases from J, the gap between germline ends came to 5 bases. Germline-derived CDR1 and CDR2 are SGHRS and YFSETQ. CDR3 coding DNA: TGCGCCAGCAGCTTGGCCATGAGCACAGATACGCAGTATTTT. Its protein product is CASSLAMSTDTQYF.

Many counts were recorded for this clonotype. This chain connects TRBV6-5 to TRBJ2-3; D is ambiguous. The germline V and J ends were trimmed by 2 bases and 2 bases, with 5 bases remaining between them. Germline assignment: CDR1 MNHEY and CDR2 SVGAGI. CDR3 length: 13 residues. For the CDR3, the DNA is TGTGCCAGCAGTTACCGGATCACAGATACGCAGTATTTT. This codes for CASSYRITDTQYF.

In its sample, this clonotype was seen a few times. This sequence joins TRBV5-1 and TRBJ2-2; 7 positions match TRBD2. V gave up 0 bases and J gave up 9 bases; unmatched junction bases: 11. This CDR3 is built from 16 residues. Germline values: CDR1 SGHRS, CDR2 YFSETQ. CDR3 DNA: TGCGCCAGCAGCTTGGGAGATAGCGGGCAAGGCAGGGAGCTGTTTTTT. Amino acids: CASSLGDSGQGRELFF.

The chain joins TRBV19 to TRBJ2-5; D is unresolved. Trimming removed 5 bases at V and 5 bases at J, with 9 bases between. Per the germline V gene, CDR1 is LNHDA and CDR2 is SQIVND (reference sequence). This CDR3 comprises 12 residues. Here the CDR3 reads CASSFIGETQYF. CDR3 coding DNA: TGTGCCAGTAGTTTTATCGGGGAGACCCAGTACTTC.

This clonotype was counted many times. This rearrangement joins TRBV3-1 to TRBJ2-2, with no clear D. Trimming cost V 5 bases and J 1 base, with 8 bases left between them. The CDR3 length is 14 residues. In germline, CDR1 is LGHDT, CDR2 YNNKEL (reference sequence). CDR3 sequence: CASSFAVNTGELFF. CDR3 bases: TGTGCCAGCAGCTTCGCAGTGAACACCGGGGAGCTGTTTTTT.

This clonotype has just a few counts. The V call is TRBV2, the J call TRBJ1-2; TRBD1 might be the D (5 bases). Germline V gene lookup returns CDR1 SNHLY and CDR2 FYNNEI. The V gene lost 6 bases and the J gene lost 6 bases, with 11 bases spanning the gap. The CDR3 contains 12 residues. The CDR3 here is CASRRGGNGYTF. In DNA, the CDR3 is TGTGCCAGCAGACGGGGGGGGAATGGCTACACCTTC.

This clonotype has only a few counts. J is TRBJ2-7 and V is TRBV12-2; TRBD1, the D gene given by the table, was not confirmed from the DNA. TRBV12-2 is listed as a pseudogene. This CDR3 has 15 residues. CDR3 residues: CASRLPGNSSYEQYF. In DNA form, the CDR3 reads TGTGCAAGTCGCTTGCCGGGGAACAGCTCCTACGAGCAGTACTTC.

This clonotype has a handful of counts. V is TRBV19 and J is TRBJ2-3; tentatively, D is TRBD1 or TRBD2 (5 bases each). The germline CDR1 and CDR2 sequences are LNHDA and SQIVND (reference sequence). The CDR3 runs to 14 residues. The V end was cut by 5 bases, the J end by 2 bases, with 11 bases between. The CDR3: CASSPGALTDTQYF. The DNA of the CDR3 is TGTGCCAGTAGTCCCGGGGCCCTCACAGATACGCAGTATTTT.

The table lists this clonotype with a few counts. CDR3 coding DNA: TGTGCCAGCAGCTTGGGACTTATGCCAGTCTACGAGCAGTACTTC. It yields the protein CASSLGLMPVYEQYF. V and J are TRBV19 and TRBJ2-7; a possible D gene is TRBD2 (6 bases). Germline CDR1 LNHDA, CDR2 SQIVND (reference sequence). V lost 9 bases to trimming and J lost 3 bases, with 21 bases between them. CDR3 length: 15 amino acids.

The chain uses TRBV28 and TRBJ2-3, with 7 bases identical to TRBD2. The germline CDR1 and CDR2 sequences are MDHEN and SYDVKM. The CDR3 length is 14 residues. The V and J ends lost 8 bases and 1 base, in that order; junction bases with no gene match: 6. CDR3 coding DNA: TGTGCCAGCGGACCTAGCGGAGGCACAGATACGCAGTATTTT. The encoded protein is CASGPSGGTDTQYF.

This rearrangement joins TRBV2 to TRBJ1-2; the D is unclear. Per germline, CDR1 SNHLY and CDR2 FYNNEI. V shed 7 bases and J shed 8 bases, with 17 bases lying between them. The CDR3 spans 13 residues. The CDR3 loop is CASTLDPARGYTF. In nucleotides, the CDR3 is TGTGCCAGCACCCTAGACCCTGCTCGCGGCTACACCTTC. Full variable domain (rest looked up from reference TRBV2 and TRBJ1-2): EPEVTQTPSHQVTQMGQEVILRCVPISNHLYFYWYRQILGQKVEFLVSFYNNEISEKSEIFDDQFSVERPDGSNFTLKIRSTKLEDSAMYFCASTLDPARGYTFGSGTRLTVV.

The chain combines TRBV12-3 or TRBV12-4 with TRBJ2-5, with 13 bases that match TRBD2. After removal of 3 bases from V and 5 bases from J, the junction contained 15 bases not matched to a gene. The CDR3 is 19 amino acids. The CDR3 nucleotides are TGTGCCAGCAGTTTCAATGGGCGAGGACTAGCGGGAGATGTGGAGACCCAGTACTTC. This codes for CASSFNGRGLAGDVETQYF.

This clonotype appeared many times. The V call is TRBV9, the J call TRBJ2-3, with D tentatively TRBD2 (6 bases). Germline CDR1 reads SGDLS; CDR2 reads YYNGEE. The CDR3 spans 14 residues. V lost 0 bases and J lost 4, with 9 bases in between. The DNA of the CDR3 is TGTGCCAGCAGCGTAGACCCGGGAGCAGATACGCAGTATTTT. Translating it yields CASSVDPGADTQYF.

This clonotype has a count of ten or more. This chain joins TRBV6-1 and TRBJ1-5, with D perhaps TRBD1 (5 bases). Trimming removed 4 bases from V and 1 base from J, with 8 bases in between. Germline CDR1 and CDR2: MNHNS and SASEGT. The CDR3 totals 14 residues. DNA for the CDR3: TGTGCCAGCAGTGCCGGGGACAGCAATCAGCCCCAGCATTTT. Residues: CASSAGDSNQPQHF.

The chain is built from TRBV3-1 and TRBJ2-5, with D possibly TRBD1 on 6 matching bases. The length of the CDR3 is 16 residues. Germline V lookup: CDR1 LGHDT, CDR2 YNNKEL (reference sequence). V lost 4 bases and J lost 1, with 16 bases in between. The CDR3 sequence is CASSRLRTGSQETQYF. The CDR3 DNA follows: TGTGCCAGCAGCCGCCTAAGAACAGGGAGCCAAGAGACCCAGTACTTC.

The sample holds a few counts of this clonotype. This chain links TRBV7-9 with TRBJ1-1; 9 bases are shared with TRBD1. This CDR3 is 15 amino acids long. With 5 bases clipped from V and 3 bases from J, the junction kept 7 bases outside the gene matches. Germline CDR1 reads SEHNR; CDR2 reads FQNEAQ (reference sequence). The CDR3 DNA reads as TGTGCCAGCAGCAAACTACAGGGGGCCGACACTGAAGCTTTCTTT. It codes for CASSKLQGADTEAFF.

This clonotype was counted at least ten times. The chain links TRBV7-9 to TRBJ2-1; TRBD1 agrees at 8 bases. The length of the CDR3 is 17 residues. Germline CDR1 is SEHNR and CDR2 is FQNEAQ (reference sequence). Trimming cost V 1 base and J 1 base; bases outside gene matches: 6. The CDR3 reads CASSLDGQGASYNEQFF. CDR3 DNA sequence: TGTGCCAGCAGCTTAGATGGGCAGGGGGCTTCCTACAATGAGCAGTTCTTC.

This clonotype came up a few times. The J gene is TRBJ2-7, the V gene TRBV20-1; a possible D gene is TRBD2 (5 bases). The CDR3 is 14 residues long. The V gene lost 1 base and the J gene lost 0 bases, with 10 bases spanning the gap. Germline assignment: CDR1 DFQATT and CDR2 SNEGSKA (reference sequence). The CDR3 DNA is TGCAGTGCTAGAGTCGGGGTTAGCTCCTACGAGCAGTACTTC. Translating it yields CSARVGVSSYEQYF.

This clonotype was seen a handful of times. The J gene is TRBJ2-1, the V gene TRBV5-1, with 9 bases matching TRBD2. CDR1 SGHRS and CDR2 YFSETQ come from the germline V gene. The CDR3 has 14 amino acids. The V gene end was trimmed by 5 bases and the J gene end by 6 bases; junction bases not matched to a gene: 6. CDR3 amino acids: CASSTAGGLNEQFF. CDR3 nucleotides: TGCGCCAGCAGTACAGCGGGGGGCCTCAATGAGCAGTTCTTC.

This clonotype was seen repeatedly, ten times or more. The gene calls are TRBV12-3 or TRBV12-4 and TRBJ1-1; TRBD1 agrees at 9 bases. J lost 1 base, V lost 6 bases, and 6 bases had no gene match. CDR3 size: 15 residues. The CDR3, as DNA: TGTGCCAGCAGCCCTAAGGACAGGGGGAACACTGAAGCTTTCTTT. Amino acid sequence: CASSPKDRGNTEAFF.

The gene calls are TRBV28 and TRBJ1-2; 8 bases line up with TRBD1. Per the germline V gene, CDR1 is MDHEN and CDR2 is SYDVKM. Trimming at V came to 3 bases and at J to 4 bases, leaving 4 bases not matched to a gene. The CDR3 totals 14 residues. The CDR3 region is CASSLNRGSYGYTF. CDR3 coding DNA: TGTGCCAGCAGTTTGAACAGGGGGTCCTATGGCTACACCTTC.

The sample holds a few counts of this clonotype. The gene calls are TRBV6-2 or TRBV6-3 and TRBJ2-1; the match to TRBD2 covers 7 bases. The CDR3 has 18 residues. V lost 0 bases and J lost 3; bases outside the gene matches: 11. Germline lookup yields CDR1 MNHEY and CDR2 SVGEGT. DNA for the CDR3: TGTGCCAGCAGTTACTCTCTTTTAACGGGAGGACGCTACAATGAGCAGTTCTTC. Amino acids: CASSYSLLTGGRYNEQFF.

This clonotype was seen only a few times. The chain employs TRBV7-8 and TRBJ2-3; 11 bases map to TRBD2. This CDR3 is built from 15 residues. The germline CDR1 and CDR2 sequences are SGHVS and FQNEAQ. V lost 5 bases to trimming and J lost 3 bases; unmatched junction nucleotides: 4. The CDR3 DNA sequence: TGTGCCAGCAGCGCTAGCGGGGGGATGACAGATACGCAGTATTTT. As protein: CASSASGGMTDTQYF.

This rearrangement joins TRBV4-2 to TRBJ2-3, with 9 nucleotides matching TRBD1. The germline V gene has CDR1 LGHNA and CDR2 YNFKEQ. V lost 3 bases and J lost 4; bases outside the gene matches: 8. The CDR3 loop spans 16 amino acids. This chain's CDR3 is CASSHLTGGPSDTQYF. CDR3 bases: TGTGCCAGCAGCCATCTTACAGGGGGCCCCTCAGATACGCAGTATTTT.